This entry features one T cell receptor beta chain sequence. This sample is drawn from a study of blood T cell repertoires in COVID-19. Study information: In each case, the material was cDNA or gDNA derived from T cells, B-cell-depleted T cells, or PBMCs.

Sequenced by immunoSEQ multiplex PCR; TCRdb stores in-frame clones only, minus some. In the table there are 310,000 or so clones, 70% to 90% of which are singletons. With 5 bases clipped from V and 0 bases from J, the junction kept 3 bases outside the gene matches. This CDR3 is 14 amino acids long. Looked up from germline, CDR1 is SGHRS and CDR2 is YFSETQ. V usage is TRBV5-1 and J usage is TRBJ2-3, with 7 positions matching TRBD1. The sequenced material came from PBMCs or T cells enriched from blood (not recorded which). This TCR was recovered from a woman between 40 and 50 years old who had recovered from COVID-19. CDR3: CASRGQSSTDTQYF. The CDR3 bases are TGCGCCAGCAGGGGACAGTCTAGCACAGATACGCAGTATTTT.